This TCR beta chain was recovered during a study of cytomegalovirus exposure and HLA in healthy donors. Researchers ran the PCR with 60 Vbeta and 13 Jbeta primers. Libraries were prepared by immunoSEQ multiplex PCR; TCRdb keeps only in-frame clonotypes and omits some of them. The data contain roughly 130,000 clones, 75% to 90% of them singletons. Concerning this clone: Its specificity is unknown.

The donors (healthy individuals) were bone marrow donors. Regarding the study as a whole: It was reported that the classifier diagnosed cytomegalovirus status with high specificity and sensitivity in both the original and validation cohorts.

The CDR3 extends over 16 amino acids. The V gene end was trimmed by 3 bases and the J gene end by 6 bases; junction bases not matched to a gene: 8. The germline CDR1 and CDR2 sequences are SGDLS and YYNGEE. The chain combines TRBV9 with TRBJ2-5; 13 positions agree with TRBD2. The sample taken for sequencing was PBMCs. This receptor was identified in a woman aged 40 to 49 in good health and CMV-seropositive. CDR3 in amino acids: CASSAQLAGGPKTQYF. The CDR3 DNA is TGTGCCAGCAGCGCCCAACTAGCGGGAGGGCCGAAGACCCAGTACTTC.